These 7 T cell receptor beta chains were all obtained from the same sample, sequenced in a study of blood T cell repertoires in COVID-19. Using immunoSEQ multiplex PCR, the repertoire was profiled, and TCRdb retains in-frame clones only, with some absent. The data show a few hundred thousand clones, with under 90% seen just once and approximately 4% held by the top ten. The specimen sequenced was PBMCs or T cells enriched from blood (not recorded which). These TCRs come from a man aged 25 to 40 with acute COVID-19.

This clone has just a few counts. The chain is built from TRBV19 and TRBJ2-2; 10 nucleotides agree with TRBD2. CDR1 LNHDA and CDR2 SQIVND come from the germline V gene (reference sequence). The V and J ends lost 8 bases and 8 bases, in that order; junction bases with no gene match: 8. CDR3 size: 14 residues. The CDR3 sequence: CASLAGGPLGELFF. The DNA of the CDR3 is TGTGCCAGTTTAGCGGGAGGCCCTCTGGGGGAGCTGTTTTTT.

The rearrangement uses TRBV5-6 and TRBJ2-3, with D possibly matching TRBD2 (5 bases). The CDR3 is 15 residues long. With 4 bases removed from V and 0 bases from J, the gap between germline ends came to 12 bases. Germline CDR1 is SGHDT and CDR2 is YYEEEE. The DNA of the CDR3 is TGTGCCAGCAGCCCACTAGGGTCGAGCACAGATACGCAGTATTTT. Protein product: CASSPLGSSTDTQYF.

The chain carries TRBV24-1 and TRBJ2-3; 11 nucleotides agree with TRBD2. The CDR3 runs to 17 residues. Trimming cost V 5 bases and J 5 bases; bases outside gene matches: 11. Per germline, CDR1 KGHDR and CDR2 SFDVKD. The DNA for the CDR3 is TGTGCCACCAGTGCCCATTTGCTAGCGGGAGGCGGAGATACGCAGTATTTT. This codes for CATSAHLLAGGGDTQYF.

This chain uses TRBV28 with TRBJ1-4, with 7 bases aligning to TRBD1. The germline V gene encodes CDR1 MDHEN and CDR2 SYDVKM. The CDR3 totals 17 residues. V lost 3 bases and J lost 2; bases outside the gene matches: 9. The CDR3 region has the DNA TGTGCCAGCAGTTTTTCGGGCAGGGGGGTCACTAATGAAAAACTGTTTTTT. Its translation: CASSFSGRGVTNEKLFF.

The V call is TRBV19, the J call TRBJ2-5; 8 positions agree with TRBD1. V lost 10 bases to trimming and J lost 5 bases; unmatched junction nucleotides: 12. The CDR3 runs 14 residues. Germline V gene sequence: CDR1 LNHDA, CDR2 SQIVND (reference sequence). CDR3 nucleotide sequence: TGTGCCACTAGGGGACAGGCCGGAGGGGAGACCCAGTACTTC. This sequence encodes CATRGQAGGETQYF.

The chain couples TRBV19 to TRBJ1-5, with 11 bases fitting TRBD1. Germline V lookup: CDR1 LNHDA, CDR2 SQIVND (reference sequence). The CDR3 covers 16 residues. Germline trimming cut 7 bases from V and 9 bases from J; bases unmatched to any gene: 14. DNA for the CDR3: TGTGCCAGTACCCTGGACAGGGGGCCTTCCCCGCGGCCCCAGCATTTT. Its protein product is CASTLDRGPSPRPQHF.

This clone is a singleton in its sample. The gene calls are TRBV4-3 and TRBJ2-3; TRBD2 matches at 7 bases. V dropped 4 bases and J dropped 3; count of bases not matched to a gene: 13. The CDR3 is 17 amino acids. The germline V gene encodes CDR1 LGHNA and CDR2 YSLEER. The CDR3 region is CASSLGGSGGETDTQYF. CDR3 in DNA: TGCGCCAGCAGCCTTGGCGGGAGTGGGGGGGAAACAGATACGCAGTATTTT.